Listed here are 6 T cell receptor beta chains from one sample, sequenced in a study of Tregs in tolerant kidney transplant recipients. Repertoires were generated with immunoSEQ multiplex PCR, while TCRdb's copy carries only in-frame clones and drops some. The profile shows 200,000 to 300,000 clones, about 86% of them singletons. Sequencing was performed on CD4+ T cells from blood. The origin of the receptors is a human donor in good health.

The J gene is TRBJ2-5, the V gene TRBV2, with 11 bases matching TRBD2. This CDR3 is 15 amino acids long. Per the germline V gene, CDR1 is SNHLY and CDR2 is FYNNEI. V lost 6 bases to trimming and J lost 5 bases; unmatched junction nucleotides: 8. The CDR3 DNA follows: TGTGCCAGCAGGTCTCTAGCGGGGGGCAGGGAGACCCAGTACTTC. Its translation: CASRSLAGGRETQYF. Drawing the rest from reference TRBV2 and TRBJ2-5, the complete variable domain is EPEVTQTPSHQVTQMGQEVILRCVPISNHLYFYWYRQILGQKVEFLVSFYNNEISEKSEIFDDQFSVERPDGSNFTLKIRSTKLEDSAMYFCASRSLAGGRETQYFGPGTRLLVL.

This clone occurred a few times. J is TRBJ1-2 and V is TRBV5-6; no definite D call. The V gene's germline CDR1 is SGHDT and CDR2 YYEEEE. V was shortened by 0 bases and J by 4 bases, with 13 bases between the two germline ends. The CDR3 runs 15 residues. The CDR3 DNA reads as TGTGCCAGCAGCTTGGTTAGCTTGCTGGGCTATGGCTACACCTTC. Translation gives CASSLVSLLGYGYTF.

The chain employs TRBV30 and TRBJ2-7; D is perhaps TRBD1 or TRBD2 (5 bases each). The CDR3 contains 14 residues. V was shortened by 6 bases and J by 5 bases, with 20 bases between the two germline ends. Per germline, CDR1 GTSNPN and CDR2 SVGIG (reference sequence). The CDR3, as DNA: TGTGCCTGCAGCCACCGGGACCCCTGGGACGAGCAGTACTTC. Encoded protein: CACSHRDPWDEQYF.

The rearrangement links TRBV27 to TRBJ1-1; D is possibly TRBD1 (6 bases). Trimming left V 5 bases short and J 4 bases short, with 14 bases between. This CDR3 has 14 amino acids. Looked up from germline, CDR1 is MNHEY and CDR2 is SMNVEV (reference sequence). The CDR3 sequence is CASSTLQGSTEAFF. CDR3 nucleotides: TGTGCCAGCAGTACCTTACAGGGAAGCACTGAAGCTTTCTTT.

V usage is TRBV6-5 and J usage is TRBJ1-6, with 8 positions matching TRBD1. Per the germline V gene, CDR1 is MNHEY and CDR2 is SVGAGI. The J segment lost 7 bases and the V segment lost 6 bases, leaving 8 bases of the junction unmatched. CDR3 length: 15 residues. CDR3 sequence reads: CASSSDRVQNSPLHF. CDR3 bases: TGTGCCAGCAGCTCGGACAGGGTACAGAATTCACCCCTCCACTTT.

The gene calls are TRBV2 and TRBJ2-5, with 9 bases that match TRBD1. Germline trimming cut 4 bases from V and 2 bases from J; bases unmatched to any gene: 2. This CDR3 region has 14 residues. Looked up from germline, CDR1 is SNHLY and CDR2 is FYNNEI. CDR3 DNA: TGTGCCAGCAGTGGGACAGGGGTTCAAGAGACCCAGTACTTC. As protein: CASSGTGVQETQYF.